This T cell receptor beta chain was identified in a study of regulatory T cells in long-lasting Graves disease. Time point specified: newly diagnosed GD, antithyroid drugs for less than 3 months. PBMC RNA was the source of the TCR library. In germline, CDR1 is MDHEN, CDR2 SYDVKM. V gave up 5 bases and J gave up 2 bases, with 7 bases separating them. This CDR3 has 14 amino acids. To make TCR beta libraries, researchers used iRepertoire HTBI primers and Arm-PCR of CDR3 regions. TCRdb analysed the multiplex PCR reads with MiXCR anew, one entry per CDR3 protein. Among some 500,000 distinct CDR3 sequences listed, roughly 16% were seen once. Another study also made use of these data, one on T cells in Graves' hyperthyroidism and ophthalmopathy.

J is TRBJ2-6 and V is TRBV28; a weak D match, TRBD2 (6 bases). This specimen consisted of peripheral blood mononuclear cells (PBMCs), obtained at new diagnosis, from a patient treated with antithyroid drugs. The sequence derives from a woman aged 35-65 years with Graves disease. CDR3 DNA: TGTGCCAGCAGTCTAGCGCCTGGGGCCAACGTCCTGACTTTC. As protein: CASSLAPGANVLTF.